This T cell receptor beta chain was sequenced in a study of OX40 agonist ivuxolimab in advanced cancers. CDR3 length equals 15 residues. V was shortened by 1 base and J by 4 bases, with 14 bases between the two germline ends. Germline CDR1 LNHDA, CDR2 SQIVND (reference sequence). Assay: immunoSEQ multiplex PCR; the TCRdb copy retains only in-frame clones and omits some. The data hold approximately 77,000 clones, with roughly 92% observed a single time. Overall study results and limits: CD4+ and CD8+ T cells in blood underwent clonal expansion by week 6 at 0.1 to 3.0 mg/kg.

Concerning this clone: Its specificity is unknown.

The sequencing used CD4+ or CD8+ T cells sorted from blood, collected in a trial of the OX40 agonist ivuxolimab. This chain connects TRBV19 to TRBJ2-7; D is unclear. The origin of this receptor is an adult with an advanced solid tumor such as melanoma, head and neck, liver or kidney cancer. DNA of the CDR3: TGTGCCAGTAGTATAGGTGGAGAAACTTTATACGAGCAGTACTTC. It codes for CASSIGGETLYEQYF.